The entry below gives a single T cell receptor beta chain sequence along with its context. Its matching antigen is unknown. Measured with immunoSEQ multiplex PCR; TCRdb has only the in-frame clones, and not every one. The table shows nearly 35,000 clones, with approximately 90% occurring only once. This record comes from a study of T cells in localized non-small cell lung cancer. Broader study findings: Overall survival was longer when the density of T cells in the blood was higher. Researchers found a median around 58 of the top 100 tumor clones in adjacent lung. Compared with tumor, uninvolved adjacent lung displayed greater T cell clonality, ranking highest overall.

The source of this sequence is a female donor older than 55 with stage II lung adenocarcinoma. The starting material was peripheral blood mononuclear cells, obtained before any cancer treatment.

The CDR3 region has the DNA TGTGCCATCAGTGAGTCGATGACAGTTGGAGACGAGCAGTACTTC. It is translated as CAISESMTVGDEQYF. The rearrangement joins TRBV10-3 to TRBJ2-7; D possibly corresponds to TRBD1 (5 bases). Looked up from germline, CDR1 is ENHRY and CDR2 is SYGVKD. This CDR3 has 15 amino acids. Trimming shortened V by 0 bases and J by 5 bases, and 14 bases separated the two germline ends.